A single sample gave rise to the 7 T cell receptor beta chains below, sequenced in a study of T-cell memory formation after mild COVID-19. TCRdb independently ran MiXCR on the 5' RACE reads; one entry per CDR3 protein. Of 400,000 to 500,000 distinct CDR3 sequences listed, over 15% were seen once; the top ten hold roughly 21%. Source material: PBMCs or a T cell subset sorted from them (not recorded which). The source of these receptors is a man between 18 and 35 years old who had mild COVID-19 (a few samples of this study predate the infection). Cell type and time point are not known.

This clonotype occurred a few times. V gene TRBV7-9 combines with J gene TRBJ2-7; 8 bases agree with TRBD1. Unmatched junction bases numbered 10, after V lost 5 bases and J lost 7 bases. The CDR3 has 14 amino acids. CDR1 is SEHNR, CDR2 FQNEAQ, per germline (reference sequence). The CDR3 nucleotides are TGTGCCAGCAGCATCCCGACAGGGGATGGGGAGCAGTACTTC. As protein: CASSIPTGDGEQYF. Using reference TRBV7-9 and TRBJ2-7 for the parts outside the CDR3, the full variable domain is DTGVSQNPRHKITKRGQNVTFRCDPISEHNRLYWYRQTLGQGPEFLTYFQNEAQLEKSRLLSDRFSAERPKGSFSTLEIQRTEQGDSAMYLCASSIPTGDGEQYFGPGTRLTVT.

This clonotype was seen a handful of times. The rearrangement joins TRBV7-9 to TRBJ1-2, with TRBD1 identical over 10 bases. CDR1 SEHNR and CDR2 FQNEAQ come from the germline V gene (reference sequence). The CDR3 sequence is 14 residues long. V was clipped by 5 bases and J by 6 bases; unmatched bases: 6. CDR3 amino acids: CASSAQTGGHGYTF. In DNA form, the CDR3 reads TGTGCCAGCAGCGCCCAGACAGGGGGCCATGGCTACACCTTC.

This clonotype was detected a few times. This chain uses TRBV12-3 or TRBV12-4 with TRBJ2-5; TRBD2 matches at 10 bases. The trim removed 5 bases at V and 9 bases at J, leaving 12 bases unmatched. The CDR3 loop spans 15 amino acids. CDR3 sequence reads: CASSLSGGRFGAQYF. The CDR3 DNA sequence: TGTGCCAGCAGTCTTAGCGGGGGGCGTTTTGGGGCCCAGTACTTC.

The V and J genes are TRBV3-1 and TRBJ2-4, with unresolved D. The length of the CDR3 is 15 residues. Looked up from germline, CDR1 is LGHDT and CDR2 is YNNKEL (reference sequence). V gave up 4 bases and J gave up 0 bases, with 10 bases separating them. In nucleotides, the CDR3 is TGTGCCAGCAGCCGGCAGGTCCTAGCCAAAAACATTCAGTACTTC. Translating gives CASSRQVLAKNIQYF.

This chain links TRBV10-3 with TRBJ1-1, with D tentatively TRBD1 (6 bases). In germline, CDR1 is ENHRY, CDR2 SYGVKD. Trimming stripped 0 bases from V and 3 bases from J, with 14 bases between. The CDR3 extends over 16 amino acids. The DNA of the CDR3 is TGTGCCATCAGTGAGTCGAGTGAAGGGGGAGACACTGAAGCTTTCTTT. It is translated as CAISESSEGGDTEAFF.

This sequence joins TRBV9 and TRBJ1-2; D unresolved. The V end lost 0 bases, the J end lost 1 base, and 10 bases lay between the germline ends. The CDR3 is 15 amino acids. In germline, CDR1 is SGDLS, CDR2 YYNGEE. The CDR3: CASSVVGSGNYGYTF. In nucleotides, the CDR3 is TGTGCCAGCAGCGTAGTAGGGTCCGGTAACTATGGCTACACCTTC.

This rearrangement joins TRBV12-3 or TRBV12-4 to TRBJ2-7; D ambiguous. The CDR3 is made up of 15 amino acids. Trimming removed 1 base from V and 5 bases from J, with 15 bases in between. For the CDR3, the DNA is TGTGCCAGCAGTTTAGGGGGTCCCGAAGGAGACGAGCAGTACTTC. The encoded protein is CASSLGGPEGDEQYF.